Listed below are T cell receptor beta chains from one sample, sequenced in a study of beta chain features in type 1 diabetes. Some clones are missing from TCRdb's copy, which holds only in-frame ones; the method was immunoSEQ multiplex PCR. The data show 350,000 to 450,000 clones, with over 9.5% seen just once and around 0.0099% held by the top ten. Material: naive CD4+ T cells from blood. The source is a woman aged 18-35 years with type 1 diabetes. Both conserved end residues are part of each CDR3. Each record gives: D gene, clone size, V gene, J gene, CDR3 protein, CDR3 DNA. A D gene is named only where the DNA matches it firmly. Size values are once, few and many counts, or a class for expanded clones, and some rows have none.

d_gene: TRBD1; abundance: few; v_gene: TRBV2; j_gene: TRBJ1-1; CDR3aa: CASSTGTVSFEAFF; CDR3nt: TGTGCCAGCAGCACCGGGACAGTCTCCTTTGAAGCTTTCTTT
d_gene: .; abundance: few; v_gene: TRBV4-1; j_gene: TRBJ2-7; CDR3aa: CASSQGHGGLVNAYEQYF; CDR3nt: TGCGCCAGCAGCCAAGGCCATGGAGGACTCGTAAACGCCTACGAGCAGTACTTC
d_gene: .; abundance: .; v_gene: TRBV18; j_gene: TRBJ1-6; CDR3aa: CASSQDSNSPLHF; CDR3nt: TGTGCCAGCTCACAGGACAGTAATTCACCCCTCCACTTT
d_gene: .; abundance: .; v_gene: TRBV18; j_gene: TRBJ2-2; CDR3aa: CASSYRETGELFF; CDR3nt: TGTGCCAGCTCATACAGGGAGACCGGGGAGCTGTTTTTT
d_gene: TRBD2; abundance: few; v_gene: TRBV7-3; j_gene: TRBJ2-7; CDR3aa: CASSPRRPSGASYEQYF; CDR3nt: TGTGCCAGCAGCCCCCGGAGGCCTAGCGGAGCCTCCTACGAGCAGTACTTC
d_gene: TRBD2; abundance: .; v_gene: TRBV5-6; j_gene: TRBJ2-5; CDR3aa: CASSQGLAPIAQYF; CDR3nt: TGTGCCAGCAGCCAAGGACTAGCGCCGATTGCCCAGTACTTC
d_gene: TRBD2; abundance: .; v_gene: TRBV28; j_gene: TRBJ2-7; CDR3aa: CASTLGRVQYF; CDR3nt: TGTGCCAGCACCCTTGGGAGGGTCCAGTACTTC
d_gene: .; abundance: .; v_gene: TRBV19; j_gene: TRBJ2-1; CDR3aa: CASRGPPGAIYNEQFF; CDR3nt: TGTGCCAGTAGGGGTCCCCCAGGGGCGATTTACAATGAGCAGTTCTTC
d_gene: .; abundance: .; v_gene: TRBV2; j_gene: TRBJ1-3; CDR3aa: CASSVALSGNTIYF; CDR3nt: TGTGCCAGCAGTGTAGCCCTCTCTGGAAACACCATATATTTT
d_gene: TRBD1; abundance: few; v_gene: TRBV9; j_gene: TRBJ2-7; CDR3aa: CASSPGTGADEQYF; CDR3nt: TGTGCCAGCAGCCCCGGTACAGGGGCAGATGAGCAGTACTTC
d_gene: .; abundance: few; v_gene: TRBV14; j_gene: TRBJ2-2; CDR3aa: CASNRAAGELFF; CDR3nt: TGTGCCAGCAACAGGGCGGCCGGGGAGCTGTTTTTT
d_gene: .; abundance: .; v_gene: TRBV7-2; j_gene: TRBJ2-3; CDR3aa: CASSLVGSSTDTQYF; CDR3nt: TGTGCCAGCAGCTTAGTCGGGAGCAGCACAGATACGCAGTATTTT
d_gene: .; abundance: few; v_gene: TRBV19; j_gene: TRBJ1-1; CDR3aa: CASSIGRVAEAFF; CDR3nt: TGTGCCAGTAGTATCGGCAGGGTCGCTGAAGCTTTCTTT
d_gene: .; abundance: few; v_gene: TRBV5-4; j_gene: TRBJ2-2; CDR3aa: CASSPSSAGELFF; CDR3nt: TGTGCCAGCAGCCCGTCCAGCGCCGGGGAGCTGTTTTTT
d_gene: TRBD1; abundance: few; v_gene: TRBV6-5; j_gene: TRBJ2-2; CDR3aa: CASSYGTGTGELFF; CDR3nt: TGTGCCAGCAGTTACGGGACAGGCACCGGGGAGCTGTTTTTT
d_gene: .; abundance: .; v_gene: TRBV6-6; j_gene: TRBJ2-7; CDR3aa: CASSDKTYEQYF; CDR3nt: TGTGCCAGCAGTGACAAGACCTACGAGCAGTACTTC
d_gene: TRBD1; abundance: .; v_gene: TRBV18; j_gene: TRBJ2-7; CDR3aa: CASSAFDRVMTYEQYF; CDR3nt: TGTGCCAGCTCAGCCTTCGACAGGGTTATGACCTACGAGCAGTACTTC
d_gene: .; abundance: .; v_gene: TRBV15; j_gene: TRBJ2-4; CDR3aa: CATSRAIVAVAKNIQYF; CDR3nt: TGTGCCACCAGCAGAGCTATAGTAGCGGTAGCCAAAAACATTCAGTACTTC
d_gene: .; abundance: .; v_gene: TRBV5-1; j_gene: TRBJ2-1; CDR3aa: CASSFGGTYNEQFF; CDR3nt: TGCGCCAGCAGCTTCGGAGGGACTTACAATGAGCAGTTCTTC
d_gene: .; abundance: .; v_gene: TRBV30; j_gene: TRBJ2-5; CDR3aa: CAWSDGAGGRETQYF; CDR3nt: TGTGCCTGGAGTGATGGTGCAGGGGGGAGGGAGACCCAGTACTTC
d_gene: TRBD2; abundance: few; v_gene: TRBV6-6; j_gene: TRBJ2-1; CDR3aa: CASKTSGFPGEQFF; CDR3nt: TGTGCCAGCAAGACTAGCGGATTTCCGGGTGAGCAGTTCTTC
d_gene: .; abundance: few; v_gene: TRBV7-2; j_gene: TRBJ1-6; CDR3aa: CASSLAHYSDSPLHF; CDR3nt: TGTGCCAGCAGCTTAGCGCATTACAGTGATTCACCCCTCCACTTT
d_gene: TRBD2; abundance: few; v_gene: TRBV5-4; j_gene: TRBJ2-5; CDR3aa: CAFFGRAQETQYF; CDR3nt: TGTGCCTTCTTTGGGAGGGCTCAGGAGACCCAGTACTTC
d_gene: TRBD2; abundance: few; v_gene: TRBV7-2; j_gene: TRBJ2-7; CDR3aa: CASSLGLAGPYEQYF; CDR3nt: TGTGCCAGCAGCCTGGGACTAGCGGGCCCCTACGAGCAGTACTTC
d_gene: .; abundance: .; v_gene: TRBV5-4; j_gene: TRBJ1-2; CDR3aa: CASSLNGGYTF; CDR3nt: TGTGCCAGCAGCTTGAACGGTGGCTACACCTTC
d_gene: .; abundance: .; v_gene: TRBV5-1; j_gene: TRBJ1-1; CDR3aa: CASSLPGVNTEAFF; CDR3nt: TGCGCCAGCAGCTTACCAGGGGTTAATACTGAAGCTTTCTTT
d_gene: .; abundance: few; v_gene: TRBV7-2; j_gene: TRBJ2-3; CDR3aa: CASSLERGDTQYF; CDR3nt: TGTGCCAGCAGCTTGGAACGGGGAGATACGCAGTATTTT
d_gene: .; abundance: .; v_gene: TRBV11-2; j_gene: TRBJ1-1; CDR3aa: CASTGNTEAFF; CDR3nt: TGTGCCAGCACAGGGAACACTGAAGCTTTCTTT
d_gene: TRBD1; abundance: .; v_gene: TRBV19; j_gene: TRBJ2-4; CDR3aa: CASSTRDRDIQYF; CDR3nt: TGTGCCAGTAGTACCCGGGACAGAGACATTCAGTACTTC
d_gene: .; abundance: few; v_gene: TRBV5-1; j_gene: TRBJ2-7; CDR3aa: CASSLGAGNIYEQYF; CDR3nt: TGCGCCAGCAGCTTGGGGGCAGGGAATATCTACGAGCAGTACTTC
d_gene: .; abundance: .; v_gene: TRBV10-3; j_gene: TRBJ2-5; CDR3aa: CAISGLAQETQYF; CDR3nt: TGTGCCATCAGTGGGCTAGCGCAAGAGACCCAGTACTTC